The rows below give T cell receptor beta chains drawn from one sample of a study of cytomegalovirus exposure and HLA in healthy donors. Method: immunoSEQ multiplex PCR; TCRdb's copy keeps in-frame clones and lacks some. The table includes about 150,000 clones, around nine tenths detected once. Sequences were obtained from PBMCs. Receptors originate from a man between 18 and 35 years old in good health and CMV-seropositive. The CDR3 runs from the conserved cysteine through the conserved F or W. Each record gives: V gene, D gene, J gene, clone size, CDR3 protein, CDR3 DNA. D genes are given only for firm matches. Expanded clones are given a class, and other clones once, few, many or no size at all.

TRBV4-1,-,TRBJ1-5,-,CASSQDGGAGNQPQHF,TGCGCCAGCAGCCAAGATGGGGGGGCCGGCAATCAGCCCCAGCATTTT
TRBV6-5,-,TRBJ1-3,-,CASSYSGGGGNTIYF,TGTGCCAGCAGTTACTCGGGGGGAGGAGGAAACACCATATATTTT
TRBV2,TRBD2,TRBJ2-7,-,CASSGTSYEQYF,TGTGCCAGCTCCGGGACTAGCTACGAGCAGTACTTC
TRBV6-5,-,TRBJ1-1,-,CASSPRESAEAFF,TGTGCCAGCAGCCCCCGGGAATCCGCTGAAGCTTTCTTT
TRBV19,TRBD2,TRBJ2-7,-,CATRGTSVAGSYEQYF,TGTGCCACCAGGGGGACTAGCGTCGCCGGCTCCTACGAGCAGTACTTC
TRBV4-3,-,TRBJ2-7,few,CASSQDAGFEQYF,TGCGCCAGCAGCCAAGATGCAGGATTCGAGCAGTACTTC
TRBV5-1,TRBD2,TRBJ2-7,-,CASSLEFGGEYEQYF,TGCGCCAGCAGCTTGGAGTTTGGGGGGGAATACGAGCAGTACTTC
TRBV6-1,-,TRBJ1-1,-,CASSEAAGAEAFF,TGTGCCAGCAGTGAAGCGGCGGGGGCTGAAGCTTTCTTT
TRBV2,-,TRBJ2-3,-,CASSGGVSTDTQYF,TGTGCCAGCAGTGGGGGGGTTAGCACAGATACGCAGTATTTT
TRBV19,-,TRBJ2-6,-,CASSWRGQGANVLTF,TGTGCCAGTAGCTGGCGGGGGCAGGGGGCCAACGTCCTGACTTTC
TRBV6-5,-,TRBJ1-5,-,CASSYIGGNQPQHF,TGTGCCTCAAGTTACATAGGGGGCAATCAGCCCCAGCATTTT
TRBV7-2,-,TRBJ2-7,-,CASSLSTGNTYEQYF,TGTGCCAGCAGCCTCTCGACGGGTAACACCTACGAGCAGTACTTC
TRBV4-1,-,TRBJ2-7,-,CASTAKIGVGFYEQYF,TGCGCCAGCACCGCCAAAATAGGGGTGGGGTTCTACGAGCAGTACTTC
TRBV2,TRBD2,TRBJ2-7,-,CASRGGEQYF,TGTGCCAGCAGGGGGGGGGAGCAGTACTTC
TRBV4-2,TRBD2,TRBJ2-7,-,CASSYTSGSVGEQYF,TGTGCCAGCAGCTACACTAGCGGGAGCGTCGGCGAGCAGTACTTC
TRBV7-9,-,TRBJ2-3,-,CASSLAGFTDTQYF,TGTGCCAGCAGCTTAGCCGGGTTCACAGATACGCAGTATTTT
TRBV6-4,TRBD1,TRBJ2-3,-,CASSDSGGGDIRSDTQYF,TGTGCCAGCAGTGACTCAGGGGGCGGTGATATCCGCTCAGATACGCAGTATTTT